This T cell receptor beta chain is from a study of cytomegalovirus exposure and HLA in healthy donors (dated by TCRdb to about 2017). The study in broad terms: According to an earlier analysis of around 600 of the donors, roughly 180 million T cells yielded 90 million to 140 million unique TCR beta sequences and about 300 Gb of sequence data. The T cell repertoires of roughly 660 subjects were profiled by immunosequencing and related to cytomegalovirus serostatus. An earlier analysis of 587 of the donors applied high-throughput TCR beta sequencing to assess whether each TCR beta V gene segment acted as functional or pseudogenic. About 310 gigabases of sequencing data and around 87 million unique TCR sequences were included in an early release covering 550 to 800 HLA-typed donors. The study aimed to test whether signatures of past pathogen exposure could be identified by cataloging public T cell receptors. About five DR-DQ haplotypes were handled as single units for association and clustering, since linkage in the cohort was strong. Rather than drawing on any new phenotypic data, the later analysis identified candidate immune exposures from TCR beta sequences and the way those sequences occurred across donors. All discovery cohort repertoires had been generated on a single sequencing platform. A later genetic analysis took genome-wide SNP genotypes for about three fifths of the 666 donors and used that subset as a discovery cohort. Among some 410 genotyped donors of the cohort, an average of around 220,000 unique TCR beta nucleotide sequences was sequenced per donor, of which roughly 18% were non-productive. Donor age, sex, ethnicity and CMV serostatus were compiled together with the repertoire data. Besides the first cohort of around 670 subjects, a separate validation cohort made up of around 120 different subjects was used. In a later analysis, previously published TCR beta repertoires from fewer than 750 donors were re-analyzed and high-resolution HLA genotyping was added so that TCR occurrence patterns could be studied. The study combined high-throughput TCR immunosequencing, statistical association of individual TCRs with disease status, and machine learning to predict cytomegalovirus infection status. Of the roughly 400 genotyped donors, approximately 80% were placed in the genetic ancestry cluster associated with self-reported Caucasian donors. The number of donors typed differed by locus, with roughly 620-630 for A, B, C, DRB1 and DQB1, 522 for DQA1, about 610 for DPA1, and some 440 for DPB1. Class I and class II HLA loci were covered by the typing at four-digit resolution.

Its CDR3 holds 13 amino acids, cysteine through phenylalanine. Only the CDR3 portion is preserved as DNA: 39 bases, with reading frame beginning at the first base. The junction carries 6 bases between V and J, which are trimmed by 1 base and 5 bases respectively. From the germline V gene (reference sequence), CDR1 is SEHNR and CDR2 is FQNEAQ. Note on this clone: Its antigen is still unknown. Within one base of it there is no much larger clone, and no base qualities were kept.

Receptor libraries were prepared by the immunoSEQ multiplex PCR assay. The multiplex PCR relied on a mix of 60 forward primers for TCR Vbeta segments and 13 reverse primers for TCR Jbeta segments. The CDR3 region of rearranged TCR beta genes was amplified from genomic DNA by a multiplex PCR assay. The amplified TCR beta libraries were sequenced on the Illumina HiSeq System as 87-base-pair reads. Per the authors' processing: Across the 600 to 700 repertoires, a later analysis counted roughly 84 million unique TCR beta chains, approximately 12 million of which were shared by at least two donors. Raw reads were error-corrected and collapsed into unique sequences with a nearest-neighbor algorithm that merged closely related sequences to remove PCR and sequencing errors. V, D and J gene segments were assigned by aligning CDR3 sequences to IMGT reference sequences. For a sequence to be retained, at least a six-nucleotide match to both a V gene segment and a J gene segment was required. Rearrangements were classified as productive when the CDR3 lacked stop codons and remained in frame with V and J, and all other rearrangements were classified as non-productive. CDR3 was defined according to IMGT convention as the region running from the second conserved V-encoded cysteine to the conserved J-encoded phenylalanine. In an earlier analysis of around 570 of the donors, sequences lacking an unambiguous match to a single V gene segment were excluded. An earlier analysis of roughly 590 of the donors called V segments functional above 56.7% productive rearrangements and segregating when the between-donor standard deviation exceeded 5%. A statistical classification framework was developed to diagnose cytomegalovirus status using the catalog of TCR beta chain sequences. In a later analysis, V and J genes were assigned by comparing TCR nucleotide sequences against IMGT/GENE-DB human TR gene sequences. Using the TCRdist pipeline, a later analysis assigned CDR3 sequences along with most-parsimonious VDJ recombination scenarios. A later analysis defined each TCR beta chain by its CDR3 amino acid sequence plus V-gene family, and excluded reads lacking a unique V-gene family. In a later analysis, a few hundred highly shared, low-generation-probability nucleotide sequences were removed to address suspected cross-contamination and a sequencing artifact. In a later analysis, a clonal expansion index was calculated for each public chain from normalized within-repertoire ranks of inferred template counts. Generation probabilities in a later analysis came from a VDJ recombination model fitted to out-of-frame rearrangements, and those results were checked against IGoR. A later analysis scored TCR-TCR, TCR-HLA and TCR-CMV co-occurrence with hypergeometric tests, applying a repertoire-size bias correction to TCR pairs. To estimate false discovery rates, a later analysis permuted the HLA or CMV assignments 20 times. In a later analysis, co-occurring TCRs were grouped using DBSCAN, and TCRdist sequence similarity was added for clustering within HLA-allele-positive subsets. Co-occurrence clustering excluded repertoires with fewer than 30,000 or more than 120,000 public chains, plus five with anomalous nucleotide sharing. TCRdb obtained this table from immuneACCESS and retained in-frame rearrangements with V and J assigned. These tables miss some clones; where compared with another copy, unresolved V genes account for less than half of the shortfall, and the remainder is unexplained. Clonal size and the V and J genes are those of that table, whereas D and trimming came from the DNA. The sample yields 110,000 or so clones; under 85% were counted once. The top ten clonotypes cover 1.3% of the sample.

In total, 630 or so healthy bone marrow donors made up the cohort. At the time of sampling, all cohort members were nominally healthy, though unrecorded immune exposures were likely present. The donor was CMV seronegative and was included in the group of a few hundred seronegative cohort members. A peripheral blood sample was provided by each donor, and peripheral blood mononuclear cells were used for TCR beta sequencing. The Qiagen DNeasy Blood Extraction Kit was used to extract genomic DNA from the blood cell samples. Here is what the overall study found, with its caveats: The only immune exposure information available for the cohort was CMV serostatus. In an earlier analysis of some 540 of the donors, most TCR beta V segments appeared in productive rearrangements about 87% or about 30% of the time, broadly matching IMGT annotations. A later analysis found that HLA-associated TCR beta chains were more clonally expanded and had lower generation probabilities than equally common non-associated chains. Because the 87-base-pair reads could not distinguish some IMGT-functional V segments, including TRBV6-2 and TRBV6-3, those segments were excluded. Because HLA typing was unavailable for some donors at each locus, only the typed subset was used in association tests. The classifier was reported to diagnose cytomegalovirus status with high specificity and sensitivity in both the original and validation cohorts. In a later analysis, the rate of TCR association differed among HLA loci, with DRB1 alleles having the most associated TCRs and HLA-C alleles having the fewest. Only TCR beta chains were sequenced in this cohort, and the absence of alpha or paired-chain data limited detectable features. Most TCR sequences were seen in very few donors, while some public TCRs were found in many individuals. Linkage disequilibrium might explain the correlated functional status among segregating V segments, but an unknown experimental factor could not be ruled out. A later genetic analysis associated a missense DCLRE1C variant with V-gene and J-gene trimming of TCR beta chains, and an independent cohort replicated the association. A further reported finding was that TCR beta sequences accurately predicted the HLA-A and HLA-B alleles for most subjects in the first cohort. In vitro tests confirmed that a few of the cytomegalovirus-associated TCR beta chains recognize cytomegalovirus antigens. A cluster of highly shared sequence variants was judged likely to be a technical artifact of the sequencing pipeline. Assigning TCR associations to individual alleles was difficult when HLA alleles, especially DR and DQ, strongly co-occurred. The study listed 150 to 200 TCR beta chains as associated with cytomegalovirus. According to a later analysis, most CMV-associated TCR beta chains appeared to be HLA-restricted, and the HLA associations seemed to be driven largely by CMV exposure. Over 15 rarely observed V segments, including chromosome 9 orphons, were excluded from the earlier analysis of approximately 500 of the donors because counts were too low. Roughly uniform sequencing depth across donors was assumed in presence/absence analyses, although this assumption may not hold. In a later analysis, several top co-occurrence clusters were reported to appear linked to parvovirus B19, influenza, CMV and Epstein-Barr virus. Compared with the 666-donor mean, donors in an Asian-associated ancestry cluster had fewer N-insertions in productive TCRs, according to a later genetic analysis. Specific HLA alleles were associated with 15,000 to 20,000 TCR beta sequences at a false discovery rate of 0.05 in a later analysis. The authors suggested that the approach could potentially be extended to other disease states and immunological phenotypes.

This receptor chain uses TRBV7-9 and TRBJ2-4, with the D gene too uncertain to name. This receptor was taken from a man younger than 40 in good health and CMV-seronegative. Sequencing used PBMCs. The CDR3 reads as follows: CASSLDPENIQYF. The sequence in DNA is TGTGCCAGCAGCTTAGATCCGGAAAACATTCAGTACTTC. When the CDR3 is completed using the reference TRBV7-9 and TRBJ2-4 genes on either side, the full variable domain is DTGVSQNPRHKITKRGQNVTFRCDPISEHNRLYWYRQTLGQGPEFLTYFQNEAQLEKSRLLSDRFSAERPKGSFSTLEIQRTEQGDSAMYLCASSLDPENIQYFGAGTRLSVL.